This T cell receptor (beta chain) came from a study of blood T cell repertoires in COVID-19. The wider study: Some COVID-19 samples were acute and others convalescent; all came from the United States, Italy and Spain. Nucleic acid was either cDNA or gDNA, and it came from T cells, B-cell-depleted T cells, or PBMCs.

Method: immunoSEQ multiplex PCR; TCRdb's copy keeps in-frame clones and lacks some. The sample includes some 82,000 clones, around 80% of them seen just once. The V and J ends lost 0 bases and 5 bases respectively, with 7 bases between them. The CDR3 contains 13 residues. The germline V gene encodes CDR1 LGHNA and CDR2 YSLEER. This sequence was found in a man older than 75 with active or convalescent COVID-19. The rearrangement joins TRBV4-3 to TRBJ1-2; D unresolved. Sequences were obtained from peripheral blood. This chain's CDR3 is CASSQDLAYGYTF. CDR3 DNA: TGCGCCAGCAGCCAAGATTTAGCGTATGGCTACACCTTC.